The 3 T cell receptor beta chains presented below share a single source sample, sequenced in a study of CD8+CD57+ T cells in acquired aplastic anemia. All sequencing subjects had displayed CD8+CD57+ cell expansion on flow cytometry. Investigators profiled TCR beta VDJ and CDR3 from genomic DNA template. Using its own MiXCR run on the reads, TCRdb lists one record per CDR3 protein. The sample includes tens of thousands of distinct CDR3 sequences, 63% of them seen just once. The sequenced sample consisted of sorted CD4+, CD8+, or CD8+CD57+ T cells (not recorded which) from PBMCs. The receptor source for this set is a human donor with aplastic anemia.

This clonotype was counted at least ten times. V gene TRBV10-1 combines with J gene TRBJ1-5; the match to TRBD1 covers 7 bases. V lost 6 bases and J lost 3; bases outside the gene matches: 5. Germline CDR1 reads WNHNN; CDR2 reads SYGVQD (reference sequence). The CDR3 has 14 residues. The DNA for the CDR3 is TGCGCCAGCAGGGGACAGTCCTACAATCAGCCCCAGCATTTT. It specifies CASRGQSYNQPQHF.

This chain uses TRBV15 with TRBJ1-4, with TRBD1 as a possible D gene (5 bases). With 0 bases removed from V and 8 bases from J, the gap between germline ends came to 10 bases. The CDR3 runs 14 residues. Germline V gene data show CDR1 as LNHNV and CDR2 as YYDKDF (reference sequence). CDR3 bases: TGTGCCACCAGCAGAGACAGGGTAGGCGAAAAACTGTTTTTT. Its protein is CATSRDRVGEKLFF. Filled out from reference TRBV15 and TRBJ1-4, the complete variable domain reads DAMVIQNPRYQVTQFGKPVTLSCSQTLNHNVMYWYQQKSSQAPKLLFHYYDKDFNNEADTPDNFQSRRPNTSFCFLDIRSPGLGDTAMYLCATSRDRVGEKLFFGSGTQLSVL.

The V and J genes are TRBV19 and TRBJ2-7; a possible D gene is TRBD2 (5 bases). The germline V and J ends were trimmed by 3 bases and 7 bases, with 16 bases remaining between them. The CDR3 sequence is 14 residues long. Germline CDR1 reads LNHDA; CDR2 reads SQIVND (reference sequence). The CDR3 DNA sequence: TGTGCCAGTAGTATCCCGGTTTACGGGGAAGAGCAGTACTTC. This sequence encodes CASSIPVYGEEQYF.